Listed below are T cell receptor beta chains from one sample, sequenced in a study of blood T cell repertoires in COVID-19. TCRdb's copy holds only in-frame clones and misses some; the assay was immunoSEQ multiplex PCR. The sample has under 90,000 clones; around 80% are singletons. Sequenced material: peripheral blood. The receptor set was obtained from a woman of 80 years or more with active or convalescent COVID-19. Each CDR3 is given with its conserved first and last residue. D genes are given only for firm matches. The size of a clone is reported for some rows only, either as once, few or many, or as a class for expanded clones.

D gene | J gene | V gene | clone size | CDR3 protein | CDR3 DNA
. | TRBJ1-1 | TRBV25-1 | . | CASSEGARGTEAFF | TGTGCCAGCAGTGAAGGGGCCAGGGGAACTGAAGCTTTCTTT
TRBD2 | TRBJ2-5 | TRBV29-1 | . | CSGGGQETQYF | TGCAGCGGCGGGGGACAAGAGACCCAGTACTTC
. | TRBJ1-2 | TRBV28 | once | CASLPNIGTSYTF | TGTGCCAGCCTTCCTAACATAGGGACAAGCTACACCTTC
TRBD2 | TRBJ2-3 | TRBV9 | . | CASSPLAGGPLGADTQYF | TGTGCCAGCAGCCCCCTAGCGGGGGGGCCCCTGGGGGCAGATACGCAGTATTTT
TRBD2 | TRBJ2-1 | TRBV6-2/TRBV6-3 | . | CASSYSGNSGGYNEQFF | TGTGCCAGCAGTTACTCGGGGAATAGCGGGGGGTACAATGAGCAGTTCTTC
. | TRBJ1-5 | TRBV6-2/TRBV6-3 | once | CASSYTVNQPQHF | TGTGCCAGCAGTTACACAGTCAATCAGCCCCAGCATTTT
. | TRBJ1-5 | TRBV4-2 | once | CASSLPGREDQPQHF | TGTGCCAGCAGCCTCCCGGGCAGGGAGGATCAGCCCCAGCATTTT
. | TRBJ1-4 | TRBV6-1 | . | CASSAITTATNEKLFF | TGTGCCAGCAGTGCAATAACGACAGCAACTAATGAAAAACTGTTTTTT
. | TRBJ2-5 | TRBV15 | . | CATRLPQETQYF | TGTGCCACCCGACTACCCCAAGAGACCCAGTACTTC
. | TRBJ2-7 | TRBV19 | . | CASRRRINRDDGLYEQYF | TGTGCCAGTAGACGAAGAATAAACAGGGACGACGGGTTATACGAGCAGTACTTC
TRBD1 | TRBJ2-5 | TRBV2 | . | CASRIQGAKETQYF | TGTGCCAGCAGGATACAGGGGGCAAAAGAGACCCAGTACTTC
. | TRBJ2-5 | TRBV30 | . | CAWSVLAGGPETQYF | TGTGCCTGGAGTGTACTGGCCGGGGGGCCCGAGACCCAGTACTTC
. | TRBJ1-5 | TRBV28 | . | CASSFILRVGQPQHF | TGTGCCAGCAGTTTCATCCTCCGGGTCGGACAGCCCCAGCATTTT
TRBD2 | TRBJ2-3 | TRBV7-3 | few | CASSFTAGGDTQYF | TGTGCCAGCAGCTTCACTGCGGGGGGGGATACGCAGTATTTT
TRBD1 | TRBJ1-1 | TRBV29-1 | . | CSVDWAGGERAFF | TGCAGCGTTGATTGGGCAGGGGGTGAAAGAGCTTTCTTT
. | TRBJ2-3 | TRBV29-1 | . | CSVLSPDTQYF | TGCAGCGTTTTATCCCCAGATACGCAGTATTTT
TRBD1 | TRBJ1-2 | TRBV7-9 | . | CASSLDLWTGLGYTF | TGTGCCAGCAGCTTAGATCTTTGGACAGGGCTCGGCTACACCTTC
TRBD1 | TRBJ1-3 | TRBV19 | . | CASSPRTGLSGNTIYF | TGTGCCAGTAGTCCGAGGACAGGTTTATCTGGAAACACCATATATTTT
. | TRBJ2-2 | TRBV5-1 | . | CASSLERGYTGELFF | TGCGCCAGCAGCTTGGAACGGGGGTACACCGGGGAGCTGTTTTTT
TRBD2 | TRBJ2-2 | TRBV19 | few | CASSIGSGRTGELFF | TGTGCCAGTAGTATAGGTAGCGGGAGAACCGGGGAGCTGTTTTTT
TRBD2 | TRBJ2-1 | TRBV4-1 | once | CASSQDTTSGSIYEQFF | TGCGCCAGCAGCCAAGATACGACTAGCGGGAGTATCTATGAGCAGTTCTTC
TRBD1 | TRBJ1-2 | TRBV5-1 | few | CASRQQGAVYGYTF | TGCGCCAGCAGACAACAGGGGGCGGTCTATGGCTACACCTTC
TRBD1 | TRBJ2-3 | TRBV9 | . | CASSFQGAETDTQYF | TGTGCCAGCAGCTTTCAGGGGGCGGAGACAGATACGCAGTATTTT
TRBD2 | TRBJ2-5 | TRBV7-2 | . | CASSLESSGGAETQYF | TGTGCCAGCAGCTTAGAGTCTAGCGGGGGGGCGGAGACCCAGTACTTC
TRBD2 | TRBJ2-3 | TRBV7-7 | once | CASSPGLANTDTQYF | TGTGCTAGCAGCCCGGGACTAGCGAACACAGATACGCAGTATTTT
. | TRBJ1-2 | TRBV25-1 | . | CASSLLGGYGYTF | TGTGCCAGCAGTCTTTTGGGGGGCTATGGCTACACCTTC
TRBD1 | TRBJ1-5 | TRBV7-8 | . | CASSLQPGTGYSNQPQHF | TGTGCCAGCAGCCTGCAACCCGGGACAGGGTATAGCAATCAGCCCCAGCATTTT
. | TRBJ2-5 | TRBV19 | . | CASSIDRGETQYF | TGTGCCAGTAGTATCGACCGGGGAGAGACCCAGTACTTC
. | TRBJ2-3 | TRBV7-3 | . | CASSLWGGRSDTQYF | TGTGCCAGCAGCTTATGGGGGGGGCGGAGTGATACGCAGTATTTT
TRBD2 | TRBJ2-3 | TRBV7-9 | . | CASSILAGGLDTQYF | TGTGCCAGCAGCATACTAGCGGGGGGGCTGGATACGCAGTATTTT
TRBD1 | TRBJ1-2 | TRBV11-2 | once | CASSLPTGAGGYTF | TGTGCCAGCAGCTTACCGACAGGGGCGGGTGGCTACACCTTC
. | TRBJ1-1 | TRBV7-9 | . | CASGPQKGGMNTEAFF | TGTGCCAGCGGACCCCAGAAGGGGGGGATGAACACTGAAGCTTTCTTT
TRBD2 | TRBJ2-1 | TRBV10-2 | . | CASRLAGTGNEQFF | TGCGCCAGCAGGCTAGCGGGTACTGGGAATGAGCAGTTCTTC